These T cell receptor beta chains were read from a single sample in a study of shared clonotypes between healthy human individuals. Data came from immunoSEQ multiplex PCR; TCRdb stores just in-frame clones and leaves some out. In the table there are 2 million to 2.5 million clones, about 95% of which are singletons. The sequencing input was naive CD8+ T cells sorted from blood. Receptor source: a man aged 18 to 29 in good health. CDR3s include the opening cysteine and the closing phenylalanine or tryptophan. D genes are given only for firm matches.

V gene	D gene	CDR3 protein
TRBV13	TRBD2	CASSSERGSDEQFF
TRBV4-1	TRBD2	CASSFGLAAGNEQFF
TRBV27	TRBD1	CASSLGDRGLGGYTF
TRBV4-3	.	CASSQDLAENEKLFF
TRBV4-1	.	CASSQGQGGQPQHF
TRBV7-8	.	CASSLAAGSTSTDTQYF
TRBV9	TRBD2	CASSVGPSGRTDTQYF
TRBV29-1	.	CSVETGLADEQYF
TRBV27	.	CASSPTSTSYNEQFF
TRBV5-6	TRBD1	CASSLAVDRANTEAFF